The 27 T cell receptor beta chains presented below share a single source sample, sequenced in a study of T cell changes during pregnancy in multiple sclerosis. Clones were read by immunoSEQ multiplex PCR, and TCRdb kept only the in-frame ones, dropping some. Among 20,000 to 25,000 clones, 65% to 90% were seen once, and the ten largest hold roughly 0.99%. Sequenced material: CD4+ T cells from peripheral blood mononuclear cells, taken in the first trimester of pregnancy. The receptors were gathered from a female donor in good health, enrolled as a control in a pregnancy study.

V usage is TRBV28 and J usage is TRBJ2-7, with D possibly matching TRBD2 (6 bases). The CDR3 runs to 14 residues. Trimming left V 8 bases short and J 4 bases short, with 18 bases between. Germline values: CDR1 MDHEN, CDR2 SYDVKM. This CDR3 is CASGLSAGIYEQYF. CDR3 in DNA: TGTGCCAGCGGCCTTTCCGCGGGGATATACGAGCAGTACTTC.

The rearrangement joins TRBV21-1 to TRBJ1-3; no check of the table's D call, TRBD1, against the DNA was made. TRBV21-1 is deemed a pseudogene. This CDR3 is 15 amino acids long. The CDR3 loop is CASKVTGKLGNTIYF. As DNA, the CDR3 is TGTGCCAGCAAGGTGACAGGAAAACTAGGAAACACCATATATTTT.

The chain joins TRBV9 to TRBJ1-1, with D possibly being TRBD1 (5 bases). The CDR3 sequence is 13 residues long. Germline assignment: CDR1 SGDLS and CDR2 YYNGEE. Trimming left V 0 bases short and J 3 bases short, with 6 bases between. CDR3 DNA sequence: TGTGCCAGCAGCGTAGGGGGGGACACTGAAGCTTTCTTT. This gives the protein CASSVGGDTEAFF.

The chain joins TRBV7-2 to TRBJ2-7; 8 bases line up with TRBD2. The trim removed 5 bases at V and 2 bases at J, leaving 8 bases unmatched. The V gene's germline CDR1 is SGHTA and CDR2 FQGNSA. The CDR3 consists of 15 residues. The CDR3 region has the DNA TGTGCCAGCAGCGAACCGGGACTAGGGGCCTACGAGCAGTACTTC. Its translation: CASSEPGLGAYEQYF. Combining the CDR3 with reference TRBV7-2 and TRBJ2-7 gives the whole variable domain GAGVSQSPSNKVTEKGKDVELRCDPISGHTALYWYRQSLGQGLEFLIYFQGNSAPDKSGLPSDRFSAERTGGSVSTLTIQRTQQEDSAVYLCASSEPGLGAYEQYFGPGTRLTVT.

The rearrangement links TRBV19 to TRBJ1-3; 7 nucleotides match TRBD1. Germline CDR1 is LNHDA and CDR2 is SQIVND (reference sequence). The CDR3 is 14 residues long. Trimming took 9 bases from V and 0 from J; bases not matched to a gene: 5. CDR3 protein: CASQQGSSGNTIYF. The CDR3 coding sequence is TGTGCCAGCCAACAGGGGAGCTCTGGAAACACCATATATTTT. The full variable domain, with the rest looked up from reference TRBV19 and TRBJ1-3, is DGGITQSPKYLFRKEGQNVTLSCEQNLNHDAMYWYRQDPGQGLRLIYYSQIVNDFQKGDIAEGYSVSREKKESFPLTVTSAQKNPTAFYLCASQQGSSGNTIYFGEGSWLTVV.

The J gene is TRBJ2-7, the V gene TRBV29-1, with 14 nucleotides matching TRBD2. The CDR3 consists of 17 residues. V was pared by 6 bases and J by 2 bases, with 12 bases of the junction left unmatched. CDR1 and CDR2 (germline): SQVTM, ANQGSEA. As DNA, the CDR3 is TGCAGCGTCCAAACCGGACTAGCGGGAGGAGGGGCCTACGAGCAGTACTTC. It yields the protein CSVQTGLAGGGAYEQYF.

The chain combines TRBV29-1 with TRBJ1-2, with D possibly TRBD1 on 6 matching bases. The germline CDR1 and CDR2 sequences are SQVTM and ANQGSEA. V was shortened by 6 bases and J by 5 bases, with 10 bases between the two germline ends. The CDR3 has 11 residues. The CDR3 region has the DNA TGCAGCGTCAGCCAGGGGTATGGCTACACCTTC. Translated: CSVSQGYGYTF.

CDR3 nucleotides: TGTGCCATCAGTGAGGAGATCCATCAGCCCCAGCATTTT. It is translated as CAISEEIHQPQHF. This chain connects TRBV10-3 to TRBJ1-5, with D uncertain. The germline V gene encodes CDR1 ENHRY and CDR2 SYGVKD. Trimming took off 2 bases at V and 5 bases at J, with 7 bases between the two ends. There are 13 residues in the CDR3.

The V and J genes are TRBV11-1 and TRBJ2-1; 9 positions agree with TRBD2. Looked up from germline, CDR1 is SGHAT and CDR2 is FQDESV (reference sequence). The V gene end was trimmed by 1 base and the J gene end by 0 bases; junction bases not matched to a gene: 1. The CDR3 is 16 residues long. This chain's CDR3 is CASSLVTSGSYNEQFF. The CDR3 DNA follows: TGTGCCAGCAGCTTAGTGACTAGCGGCTCCTACAATGAGCAGTTCTTC. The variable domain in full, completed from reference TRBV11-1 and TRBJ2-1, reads EAEVAQSPRYKITEKSQAVAFWCDPISGHATLYWYRQILGQGPELLVQFQDESVVDDSQLPKDRFSAERLKGVDSTLKIQPAELGDSAMYLCASSLVTSGSYNEQFFGPGTRLTVL.

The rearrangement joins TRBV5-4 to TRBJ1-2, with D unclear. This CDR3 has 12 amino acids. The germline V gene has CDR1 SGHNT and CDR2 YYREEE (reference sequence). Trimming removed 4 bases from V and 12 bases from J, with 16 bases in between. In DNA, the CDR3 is TGTGCCAGCAGCGCGTCGAGGCAACCCCACACCTTC. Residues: CASSASRQPHTF.

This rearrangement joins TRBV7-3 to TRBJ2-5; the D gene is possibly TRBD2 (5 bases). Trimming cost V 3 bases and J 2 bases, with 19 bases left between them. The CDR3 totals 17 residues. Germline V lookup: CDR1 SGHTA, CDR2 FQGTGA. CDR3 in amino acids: CASSFCCLPDFQETQYF. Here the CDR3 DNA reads TGTGCCAGCAGCTTTTGTTGTCTCCCGGACTTTCAAGAGACCCAGTACTTC. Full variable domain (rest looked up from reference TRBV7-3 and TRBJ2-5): GAGVSQTPSNKVTEKGKYVELRCDPISGHTALYWYRQSLGQGPEFLIYFQGTGAADDSGLPNDRFFAVRPEGSVSTLKIQRTERGDSAVYLCASSFCCLPDFQETQYFGPGTRLLVL.

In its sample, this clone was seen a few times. CDR3 DNA sequence: TGCGCCAGCAGCCAAGGACTAGCGGGAGGGCCGGGGCAGTATTTT. Translating it yields CASSQGLAGGPGQYF. V usage is TRBV4-1 and J usage is TRBJ2-3, with 14 bases identical to TRBD2. Germline loops: CDR1 MGHRA, CDR2 YSYEKL. The ends lost 1 base at V and 11 bases at J; junction bases unmatched: 5. This CDR3 spans 15 amino acids.

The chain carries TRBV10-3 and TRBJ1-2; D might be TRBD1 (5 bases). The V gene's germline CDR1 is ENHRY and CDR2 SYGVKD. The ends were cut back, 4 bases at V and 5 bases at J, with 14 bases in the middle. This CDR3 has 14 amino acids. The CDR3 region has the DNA TGTGCCATCAGTGTTGACAGAGAAGGGTATGGCTACACCTTC. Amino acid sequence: CAISVDREGYGYTF.

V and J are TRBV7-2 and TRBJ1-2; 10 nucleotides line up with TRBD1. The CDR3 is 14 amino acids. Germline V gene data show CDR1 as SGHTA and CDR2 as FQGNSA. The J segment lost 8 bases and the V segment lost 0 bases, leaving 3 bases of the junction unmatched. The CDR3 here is CASSLATGGYGYTF. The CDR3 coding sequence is TGTGCCAGCAGCTTAGCGACAGGGGGCTACGGCTACACCTTC.

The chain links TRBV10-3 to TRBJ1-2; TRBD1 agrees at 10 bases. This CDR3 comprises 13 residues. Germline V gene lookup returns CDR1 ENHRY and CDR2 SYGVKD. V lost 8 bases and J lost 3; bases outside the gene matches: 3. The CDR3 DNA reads TGTGCCATCGGACAGGGGGGGGACTATGGCTACACCTTC. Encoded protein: CAIGQGGDYGYTF.

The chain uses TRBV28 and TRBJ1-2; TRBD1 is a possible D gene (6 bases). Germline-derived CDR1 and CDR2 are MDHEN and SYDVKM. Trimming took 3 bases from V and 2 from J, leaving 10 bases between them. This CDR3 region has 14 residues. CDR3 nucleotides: TGTGCCAGCAGTTTGACAGGAGAGAACTATGGCTACACCTTC. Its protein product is CASSLTGENYGYTF.

The CDR3 nucleotides are TGTGCCAGCAGCCTCGGGACTAGCGGGAGGGGGGGTTCCTACAATGAGCAGTTCTTC. Its protein is CASSLGTSGRGGSYNEQFF. The V gene is TRBV5-4, the J gene TRBJ2-1; 16 bases align to TRBD2. V dropped 4 bases and J dropped 1; count of bases not matched to a gene: 8. This CDR3 is 19 amino acids long. Germline CDR1 reads SGHNT; CDR2 reads YYREEE (reference sequence).

CDR3: CASSPVGDGELFF. The CDR3 coding sequence is TGTGCCAGCTCCCCAGTAGGAGACGGGGAGCTGTTTTTT. This chain connects TRBV6-1 to TRBJ2-2; no firm D call. The V end was cut by 8 bases, the J end by 7 bases, with 14 bases between. Germline CDR1 reads MNHNS; CDR2 reads SASEGT. The CDR3 is 13 residues long.

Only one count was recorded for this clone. The CDR3 region has the DNA TGCAGCGTTGAAAAGTTAGCCCCCCTCGACAGGGGGAGCACAGATACGCAGTATTTT. It is translated as CSVEKLAPLDRGSTDTQYF. V usage is TRBV29-1 and J usage is TRBJ2-3, with 9 bases identical to TRBD1. J gave up 0 bases and V 2 bases, and 15 bases lay outside the gene matches. CDR1 is SQVTM and CDR2 is ANQGSEA in the germline V gene. CDR3 length equals 19 residues.

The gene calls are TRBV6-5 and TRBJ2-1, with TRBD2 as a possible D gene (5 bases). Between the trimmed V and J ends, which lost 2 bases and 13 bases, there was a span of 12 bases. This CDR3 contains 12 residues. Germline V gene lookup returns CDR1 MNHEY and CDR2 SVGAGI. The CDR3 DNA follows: TGTGCCAGCAGTTACAAGGCGGGCCATCAGTTCTTC. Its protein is CASSYKAGHQFF.

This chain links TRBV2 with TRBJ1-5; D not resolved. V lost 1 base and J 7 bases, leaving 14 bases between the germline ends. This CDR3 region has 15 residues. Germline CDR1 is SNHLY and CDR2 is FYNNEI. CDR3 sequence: CASSEVGGSGQPQHF. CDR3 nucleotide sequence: TGTGCCAGCAGTGAAGTAGGAGGGTCGGGGCAGCCCCAGCATTTT. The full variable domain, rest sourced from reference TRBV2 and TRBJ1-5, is EPEVTQTPSHQVTQMGQEVILRCVPISNHLYFYWYRQILGQKVEFLVSFYNNEISEKSEIFDDQFSVERPDGSNFTLKIRSTKLEDSAMYFCASSEVGGSGQPQHFGDGTRLSIL.

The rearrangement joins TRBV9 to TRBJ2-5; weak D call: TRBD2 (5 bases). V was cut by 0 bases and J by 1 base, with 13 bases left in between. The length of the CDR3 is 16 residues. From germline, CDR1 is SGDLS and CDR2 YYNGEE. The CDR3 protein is CASSVVPGGLQETQYF. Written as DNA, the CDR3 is TGTGCCAGCAGCGTAGTGCCCGGCGGGCTCCAAGAGACCCAGTACTTC.

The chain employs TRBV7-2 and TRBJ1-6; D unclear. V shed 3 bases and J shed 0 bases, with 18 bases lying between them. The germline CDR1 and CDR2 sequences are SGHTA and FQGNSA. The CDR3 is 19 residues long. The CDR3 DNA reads TGTGCCAGCAGCTTGATCCCCTTGGCCCGAAGCTCCTATAATTCACCCCTCCACTTT. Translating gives CASSLIPLARSSYNSPLHF.

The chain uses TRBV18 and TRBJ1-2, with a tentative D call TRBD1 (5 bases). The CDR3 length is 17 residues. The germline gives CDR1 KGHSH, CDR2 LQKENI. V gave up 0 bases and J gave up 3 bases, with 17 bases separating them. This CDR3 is CASSPPVAGGGDYGYTF. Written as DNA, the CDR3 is TGTGCCAGCTCACCACCGGTCGCAGGTGGGGGGGACTATGGCTACACCTTC.

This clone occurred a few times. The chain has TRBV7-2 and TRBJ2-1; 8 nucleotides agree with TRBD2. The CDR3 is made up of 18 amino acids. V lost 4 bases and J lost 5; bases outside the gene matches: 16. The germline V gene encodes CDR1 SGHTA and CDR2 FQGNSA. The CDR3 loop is CASSSHESGGPDDNEQFF. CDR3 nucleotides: TGTGCCAGCAGCTCTCACGAAAGCGGGGGCCCCGACGACAATGAGCAGTTCTTC.

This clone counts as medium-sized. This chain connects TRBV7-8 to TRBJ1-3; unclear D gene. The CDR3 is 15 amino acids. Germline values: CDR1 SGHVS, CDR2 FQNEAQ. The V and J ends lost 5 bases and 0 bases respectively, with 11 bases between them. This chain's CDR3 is CASSLDTRSGNTIYF. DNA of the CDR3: TGTGCCAGCAGCCTCGACACCCGCTCTGGAAACACCATATATTTT.

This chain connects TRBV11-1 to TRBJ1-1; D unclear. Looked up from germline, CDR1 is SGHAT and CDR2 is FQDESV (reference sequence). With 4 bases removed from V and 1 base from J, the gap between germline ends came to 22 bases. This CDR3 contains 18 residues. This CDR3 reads CASSSIFQVAASNTEAFF. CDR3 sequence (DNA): TGTGCCAGCAGCTCCATATTCCAGGTGGCTGCCTCGAACACTGAAGCTTTCTTT.